The sequence of this T cell receptor beta chain was determined in a study of OX40 agonist ivuxolimab in advanced cancers. Germline V gene sequence: CDR1 MNHEY, CDR2 SVGAGI. The CDR3 extends over 15 amino acids. V lost 9 bases and J lost 10; bases outside the gene matches: 11. Libraries were prepared by immunoSEQ multiplex PCR; TCRdb keeps only in-frame clonotypes and omits some of them. The sample contains about 74,000 clones, around 80% of which appear only once. This chain uses TRBV6-5 with TRBJ1-6, with 11 bases matching TRBD1. The source of this sequence is an adult with an advanced solid tumor such as melanoma, head and neck, liver or kidney cancer. Sequences were derived from CD4+ or CD8+ T cells sorted from blood, sampled in a trial of the OX40 agonist ivuxolimab. This chain's CDR3 is CASFEWGQGGSPLHF. The CDR3 coding sequence is TGTGCCAGTTTCGAGTGGGGACAGGGGGGGTCACCCCTCCACTTT.